This T cell receptor (beta chain) stems from a study of T cells after yellow fever vaccination. This clonotype has a handful of counts. 5'RACE template switching produced TCR cDNA carrying a universal primer site and UMIs. MiXCR was run by TCRdb on the 5' RACE reads, yielding one entry per CDR3 protein. The repertoire consists of over 70,000 distinct CDR3 sequences, with 7.7% occurring once and the leading ten covering 41%. The CDR3 has 13 amino acids. Per the germline V gene, CDR1 is MNHEY and CDR2 is SMNVEV (reference sequence). Trimming stripped 6 bases from V and 4 bases from J, with 13 bases between.

Sequencing used CD8+ T cells sorted from PBMCs, obtained on the day of the yellow fever booster vaccination. The V and J genes are TRBV27 and TRBJ2-7; perhaps TRBD1 as D (6 bases). The origin of this receptor is a man younger than 45 who received the YFV17D yellow fever vaccine. CDR3: CASSDGQKYEQYF. In DNA form, the CDR3 reads TGTGCCAGCAGCGACGGACAGAAGTACGAGCAGTACTTC.